The rows below give T cell receptor beta chains drawn from one sample of a study of cytomegalovirus exposure and HLA in healthy donors. Some clones are missing from TCRdb's copy, which holds only in-frame ones; the method was immunoSEQ multiplex PCR. This repertoire shows approximately 200,000 clones, around 75% found once; its top ten account for under 7%. Sequenced sample: PBMCs. Receptors were obtained from a young woman in good health and CMV-seropositive. Both conserved end residues are part of each CDR3. A D gene is named only where the DNA matches it firmly.

D gene: -; V gene: TRBV11-1; CDR3 protein: CASSFGGSPYGYTF
D gene: -; V gene: TRBV28; CDR3 protein: CASNRDDSILDDEQFF
D gene: -; V gene: TRBV28; CDR3 protein: CASLKPGWDIEKLFF
D gene: -; V gene: TRBV10-2; CDR3 protein: CASSFPNQPQHF
D gene: TRBD1; V gene: TRBV4-3; CDR3 protein: CASSQVSGGNIQYF
D gene: -; V gene: TRBV27; CDR3 protein: CASSPTTLADTQYF
D gene: -; V gene: TRBV7-9; CDR3 protein: CASSEGAEAFF
D gene: TRBD1; V gene: TRBV5-1; CDR3 protein: CASSLVQGAGELFF
D gene: TRBD1; V gene: TRBV6-5; CDR3 protein: CASGQGQGRDTQYF
D gene: -; V gene: TRBV7-9; CDR3 protein: CASSLRGETQYF
D gene: -; V gene: TRBV27; CDR3 protein: CASRASGDYGYTF
D gene: TRBD1; V gene: TRBV7-7; CDR3 protein: CASSLAWTGNTGELFF
D gene: -; V gene: TRBV9; CDR3 protein: CASSVGAGNEKLFF
D gene: -; V gene: TRBV27; CDR3 protein: CASRLSGTATDTQYF
D gene: -; V gene: TRBV7-3; CDR3 protein: CASSRTSNTEAFF
D gene: -; V gene: TRBV2; CDR3 protein: CASSNRGGPGKTQYF
D gene: TRBD2; V gene: TRBV7-6; CDR3 protein: CASSPIVTGGSNEQYF
D gene: -; V gene: TRBV6-1; CDR3 protein: CASRSGRSGNTIYF
D gene: -; V gene: TRBV27; CDR3 protein: CASSLWGREQFF
D gene: TRBD1; V gene: TRBV11-2; CDR3 protein: CASSSTGVGHGELFF
D gene: -; V gene: TRBV5-8; CDR3 protein: CASSLAGINIQYF
D gene: -; V gene: TRBV6-1; CDR3 protein: CASSAIGGEYF